A single sample gave rise to the 9 T cell receptor beta chains below, sequenced in a study of cytomegalovirus exposure and HLA in healthy donors. Primers included in the PCR were 60 Vbeta and 13 Jbeta primers. The table came from immunoSEQ multiplex PCR; TCRdb's copy has only in-frame clones and leaves some out. This sample has approximately 190,000 clones; 75% to 85% occur once, and the top ten carry 14%. Sequencing was performed on PBMCs. These receptors all come from a woman in her twenties or thirties in good health and CMV-seropositive.

The rearrangement links TRBV7-9 to TRBJ1-1; perhaps TRBD1 as D (5 bases). CDR3 size: 15 residues. V shed 4 bases and J shed 7 bases, with 19 bases lying between them. The germline V gene has CDR1 SEHNR and CDR2 FQNEAQ (reference sequence). The chain's CDR3 is CASSSSPGGRGEAFF. CDR3 bases: TGTGCCAGCAGCTCAAGTCCCGGGGGAAGGGGTGAAGCTTTCTTT.

This clone was found once. J is TRBJ2-5 and V is TRBV5-1, with D tentatively TRBD1 (6 bases). Germline lookup yields CDR1 SGHRS and CDR2 YFSETQ. The CDR3 has 14 residues. V lost 3 bases, J lost 0 bases, and 9 bases lay in between. The CDR3 coding sequence is TGCGCCAGCAGCTCCCAGGGGTACCAAGAGACCCAGTACTTC. It translates to CASSSQGYQETQYF.

The chain couples TRBV9 to TRBJ1-6, with 8 bases fitting TRBD1. CDR3 length: 15 amino acids. Germline V gene lookup returns CDR1 SGDLS and CDR2 YYNGEE. V dropped 0 bases and J dropped 7; count of bases not matched to a gene: 3. The CDR3 sequence is CASSVGTGQNSPLHF. The CDR3 DNA is TGTGCCAGCAGCGTAGGGACAGGGCAAAATTCACCCCTCCACTTT.

The rearrangement links TRBV19 to TRBJ2-4; possible D gene TRBD1, 5 bases. The V gene's germline CDR1 is LNHDA and CDR2 SQIVND (reference sequence). V lost 4 bases, J lost 0 bases, and 7 bases lay in between. This CDR3 contains 14 residues. The CDR3 loop reads CASSNRLAKNIQYF. DNA of the CDR3: TGTGCCAGTAGTAACAGGTTAGCCAAAAACATTCAGTACTTC.

The chain joins TRBV9 to TRBJ2-1, with TRBD2 matching over 8 bases. Germline loops: CDR1 SGDLS, CDR2 YYNGEE. The CDR3 has 15 amino acids. Trimming at V came to 4 bases and at J to 3 bases, leaving 6 bases not matched to a gene. CDR3 amino acids: CASSPGGAGYNEQFF. DNA of the CDR3: TGTGCCAGCAGCCCCGGGGGGGCGGGCTACAATGAGCAGTTCTTC.

The rearrangement links TRBV15 to TRBJ1-2, with D possibly matching TRBD1 (5 bases). V was pared by 5 bases and J by 8 bases, with 21 bases between. The CDR3 runs to 15 residues. CDR1 is LNHNV and CDR2 is YYDKDF in the germline V gene (reference sequence). The CDR3 sequence is CATSESEFREGGYTF. CDR3 coding DNA: TGTGCCACCAGCGAATCAGAGTTCAGGGAGGGGGGCTACACCTTC.

V gene TRBV4-1 combines with J gene TRBJ2-5, with 8 bases that match TRBD1. Germline CDR1 is MGHRA and CDR2 is YSYEKL. This CDR3 has 17 residues. Trimming cost V 3 bases and J 4 bases; bases outside gene matches: 13. CDR3 in amino acids: CASSHHNPDRGGETQYF. The CDR3 DNA reads TGCGCCAGCAGCCATCATAATCCCGACAGGGGAGGAGAGACCCAGTACTTC.

The chain combines TRBV6-5 with TRBJ1-2; 7 positions agree with TRBD1. With V trimmed by 0 bases and J by 1 base, 2 bases remained unmatched. CDR1 MNHEY and CDR2 SVGAGI come from the germline V gene. The CDR3 sequence is 15 residues long. The CDR3 loop reads CASSYSGQINYGYTF. CDR3 sequence (DNA): TGTGCCAGCAGTTACTCGGGACAGATTAACTATGGCTACACCTTC.

The rearrangement joins TRBV28 to TRBJ1-1, with D unclear. Germline V gene data show CDR1 as MDHEN and CDR2 as SYDVKM. V was shortened by 6 bases and J by 10 bases, with 15 bases between the two germline ends. This CDR3 region has 12 residues. CDR3 bases: TGTGCCAGCAGAGGAGGCTTCATGGGAGCTTTCTTT. Its protein is CASRGGFMGAFF. Using reference TRBV28 and TRBJ1-1 for the parts outside the CDR3, the full variable domain is DVKVTQSSRYLVKRTGEKVFLECVQDMDHENMFWYRQDPGLGLRLIYFSYDVKMKEKGDIPEGYSVSREKKERFSLILESASTNQTSMYLCASRGGFMGAFFGQGTRLTVV.